Listed below are T cell receptor beta chains from one sample, sequenced in a study of blood T cell repertoires in COVID-19. The protocol was immunoSEQ multiplex PCR, while the TCRdb copy is restricted to in-frame clones and leaves out a portion. Counted here are 85,000 to 100,000 clones, 80% occurring once; the ten biggest clones make up around 9%. Input material: peripheral blood. These receptors originate from a man in his fifties or sixties who had recovered from COVID-19. Both conserved end residues are part of each CDR3. D genes are given only for firm matches. Only some rows state a clone size, as once, few, many or a class for expanded clones.

size: .
D: TRBD2
V: TRBV9
J: TRBJ2-3
CDR3: CASSPRSSGFSTDTQYF
DNA: TGTGCCAGCAGCCCCCGAAGTAGCGGGTTTAGCACAGATACGCAGTATTTT

size: .
D: TRBD2
V: TRBV2
J: TRBJ2-2
CDR3: CASSVRLAGNTGELFF
DNA: TGTGCCAGCAGCGTTCGACTAGCGGGAAACACCGGGGAGCTGTTTTTT

size: .
D: .
V: TRBV5-1
J: TRBJ1-1
CDR3: CASSSSGFGTEAFF
DNA: TGCGCCAGCAGCTCTTCAGGGTTTGGAACTGAAGCTTTCTTT

size: .
D: .
V: TRBV3-1/TRBV3-2
J: TRBJ2-7
CDR3: CASSQLGSYYEQYF
DNA: TGTGCCAGCAGCCAATTGGGCTCCTACTACGAGCAGTACTTC

size: few
D: TRBD1
V: TRBV3-1/TRBV3-2
J: TRBJ2-2
CDR3: CASSPGQGHTGELFF
DNA: TGTGCCAGCAGCCCGGGACAGGGTCACACCGGGGAGCTGTTTTTT

size: .
D: .
V: TRBV5-5
J: TRBJ1-2
CDR3: CASSLTRDNYGYTF
DNA: TGTGCCAGCAGCTTAACCAGGGATAACTATGGCTACACCTTC

size: .
D: TRBD2
V: TRBV7-9
J: TRBJ2-7
CDR3: CASSPMAGGEYEQYF
DNA: TGTGCCAGCAGCCCAATGGCGGGAGGCGAGTACGAGCAGTACTTC

size: .
D: .
V: TRBV6-5
J: TRBJ2-7
CDR3: CASSKNRDYEQYF
DNA: TGTGCCAGCAGTAAAAACCGGGACTACGAGCAGTACTTC

size: .
D: .
V: TRBV9
J: TRBJ1-1
CDR3: CASSVDTGYTEAFF
DNA: TGTGCCAGCAGCGTCGATACGGGGTACACTGAAGCTTTCTTT

size: once
D: TRBD1
V: TRBV6-5
J: TRBJ2-3
CDR3: CASTWSRGSTDTQYF
DNA: TGTGCCAGCACCTGGAGCAGGGGGAGCACAGATACGCAGTATTTT